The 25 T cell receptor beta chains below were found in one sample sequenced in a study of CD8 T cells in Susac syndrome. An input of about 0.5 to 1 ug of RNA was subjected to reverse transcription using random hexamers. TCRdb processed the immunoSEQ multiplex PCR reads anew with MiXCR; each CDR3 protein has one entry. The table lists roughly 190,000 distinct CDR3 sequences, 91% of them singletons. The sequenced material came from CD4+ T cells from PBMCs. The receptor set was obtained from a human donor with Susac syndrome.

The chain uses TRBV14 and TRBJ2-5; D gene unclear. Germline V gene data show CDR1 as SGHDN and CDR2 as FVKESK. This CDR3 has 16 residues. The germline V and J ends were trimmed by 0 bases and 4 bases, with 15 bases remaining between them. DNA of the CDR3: TGTGCCAGCAGCCAAGAACTCGGAGCCTTAATAGAGACCCAGTACTTC. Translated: CASSQELGALIETQYF.

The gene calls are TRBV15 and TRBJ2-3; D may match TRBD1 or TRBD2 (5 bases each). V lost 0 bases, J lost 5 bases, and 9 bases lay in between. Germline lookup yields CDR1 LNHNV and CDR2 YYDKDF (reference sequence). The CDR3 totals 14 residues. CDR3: CATSRDPGRDTQYF. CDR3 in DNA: TGTGCCACCAGCAGAGACCCGGGACGAGATACGCAGTATTTT.

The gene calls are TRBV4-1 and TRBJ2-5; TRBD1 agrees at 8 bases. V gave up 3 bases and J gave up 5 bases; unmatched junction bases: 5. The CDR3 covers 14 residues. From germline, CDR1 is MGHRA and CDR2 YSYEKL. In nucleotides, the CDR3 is TGCGCCAGCAGCCAGACCCGACAGGGGGAGACCCAGTACTTC. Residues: CASSQTRQGETQYF.

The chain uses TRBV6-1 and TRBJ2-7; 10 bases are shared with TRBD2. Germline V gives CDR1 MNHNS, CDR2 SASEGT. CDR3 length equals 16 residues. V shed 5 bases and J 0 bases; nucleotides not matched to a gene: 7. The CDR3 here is CASSRTGTSVSYEQYF. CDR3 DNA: TGTGCCAGCAGTCGGACCGGGACTAGCGTCTCCTACGAGCAGTACTTC.

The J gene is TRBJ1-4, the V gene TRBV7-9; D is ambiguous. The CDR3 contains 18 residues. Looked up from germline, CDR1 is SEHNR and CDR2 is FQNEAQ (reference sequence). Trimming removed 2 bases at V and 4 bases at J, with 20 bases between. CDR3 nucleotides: TGTGCCAGCAGCTTAAGTTTAGACGGAACAGCCCTTAATGAAAAACTGTTTTTT. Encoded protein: CASSLSLDGTALNEKLFF.

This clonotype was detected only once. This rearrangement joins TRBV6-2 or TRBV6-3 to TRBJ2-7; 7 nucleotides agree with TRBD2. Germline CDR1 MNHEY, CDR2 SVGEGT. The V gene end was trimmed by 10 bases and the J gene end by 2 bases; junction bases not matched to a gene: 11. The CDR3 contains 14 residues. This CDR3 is CATLQAGTTYEQYF. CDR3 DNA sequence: TGTGCCACCCTCCAGGCGGGGACTACCTACGAGCAGTACTTC.

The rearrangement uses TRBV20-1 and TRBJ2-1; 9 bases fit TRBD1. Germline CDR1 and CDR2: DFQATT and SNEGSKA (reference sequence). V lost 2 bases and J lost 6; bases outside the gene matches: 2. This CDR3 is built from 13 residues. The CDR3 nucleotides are TGCAGTGCTAGATTGACAGGGGGCAATGAGCAGTTCTTC. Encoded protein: CSARLTGGNEQFF.

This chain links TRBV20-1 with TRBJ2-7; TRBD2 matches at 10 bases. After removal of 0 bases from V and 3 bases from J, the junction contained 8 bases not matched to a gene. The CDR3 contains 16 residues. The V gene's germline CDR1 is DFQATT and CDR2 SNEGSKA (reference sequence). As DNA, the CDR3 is TGCAGTGCTAGAGATGCGCTAGCGGGGGACTACTACGAGCAGTACTTC. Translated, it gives CSARDALAGDYYEQYF.

The CDR3 spells CASSSGQGTFGYGYTF. The CDR3 DNA reads as TGTGCCAGCAGTTCCGGACAGGGGACATTTGGCTATGGCTACACCTTC. The chain joins TRBV28 to TRBJ1-2, with TRBD1 identical over 9 bases. The CDR3 is made up of 16 amino acids. V shed 4 bases, J shed 4 bases, and the junction held 10 bases outside the gene matches. The germline V gene encodes CDR1 MDHEN and CDR2 SYDVKM.

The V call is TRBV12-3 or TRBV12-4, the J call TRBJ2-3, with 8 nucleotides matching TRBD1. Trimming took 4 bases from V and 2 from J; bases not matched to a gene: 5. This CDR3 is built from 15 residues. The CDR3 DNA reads TGTGCCAGCAGTTACCGGGACAGGTTCACAGATACGCAGTATTTT. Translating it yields CASSYRDRFTDTQYF.

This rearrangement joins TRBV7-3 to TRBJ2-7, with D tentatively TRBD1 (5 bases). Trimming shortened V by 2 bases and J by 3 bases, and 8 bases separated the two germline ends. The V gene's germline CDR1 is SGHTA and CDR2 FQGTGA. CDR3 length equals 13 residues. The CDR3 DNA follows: TGTGCCAGCAGCTTAGACAGCCACTACGAGCAGTACTTC. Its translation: CASSLDSHYEQYF. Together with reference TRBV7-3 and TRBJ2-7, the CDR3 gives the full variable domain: GAGVSQTPSNKVTEKGKYVELRCDPISGHTALYWYRQSLGQGPEFLIYFQGTGAADDSGLPNDRFFAVRPEGSVSTLKIQRTERGDSAVYLCASSLDSHYEQYFGPGTRLTVT.

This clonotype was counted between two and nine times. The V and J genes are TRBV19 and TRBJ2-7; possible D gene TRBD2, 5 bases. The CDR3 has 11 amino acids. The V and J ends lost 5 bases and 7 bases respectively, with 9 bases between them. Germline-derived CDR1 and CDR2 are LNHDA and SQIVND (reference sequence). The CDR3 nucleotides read TGTGCCAGTAGTGCACTAGGGGAGCAGTACTTC. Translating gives CASSALGEQYF.

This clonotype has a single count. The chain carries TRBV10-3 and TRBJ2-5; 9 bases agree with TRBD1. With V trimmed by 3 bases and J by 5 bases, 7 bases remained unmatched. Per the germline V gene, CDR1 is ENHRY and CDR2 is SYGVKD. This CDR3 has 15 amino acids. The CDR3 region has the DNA TGTGCCATCAGTGATCAACAGGGGGCATGGGAGACCCAGTACTTC. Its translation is CAISDQQGAWETQYF.

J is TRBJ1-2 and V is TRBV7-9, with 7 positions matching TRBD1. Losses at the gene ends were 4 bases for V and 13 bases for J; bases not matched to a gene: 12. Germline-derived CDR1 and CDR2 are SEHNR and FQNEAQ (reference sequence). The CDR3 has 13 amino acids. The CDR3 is CASSSPSTGEFTF. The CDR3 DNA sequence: TGTGCCAGCAGCTCCCCCTCCACAGGGGAGTTCACCTTC.

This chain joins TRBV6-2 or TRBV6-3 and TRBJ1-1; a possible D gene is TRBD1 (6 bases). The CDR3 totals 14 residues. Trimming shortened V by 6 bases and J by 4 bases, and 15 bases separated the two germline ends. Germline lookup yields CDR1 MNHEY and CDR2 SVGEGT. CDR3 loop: CASSRGTSVTEAFF. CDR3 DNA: TGTGCCAGCAGCCGGGGGACATCGGTCACTGAAGCTTTCTTT.

In DNA, the CDR3 is TGCAGTGCTAGAGATCCACTAGCGGGGGGAATTGCTAGCACAGATACGCAGTATTTT. It specifies CSARDPLAGGIASTDTQYF. The V gene is TRBV20-1, the J gene TRBJ2-3, with 12 bases aligning to TRBD2. Germline loops: CDR1 DFQATT, CDR2 SNEGSKA (reference sequence). The CDR3 runs to 19 residues. V dropped 0 bases and J dropped 0; count of bases not matched to a gene: 10.

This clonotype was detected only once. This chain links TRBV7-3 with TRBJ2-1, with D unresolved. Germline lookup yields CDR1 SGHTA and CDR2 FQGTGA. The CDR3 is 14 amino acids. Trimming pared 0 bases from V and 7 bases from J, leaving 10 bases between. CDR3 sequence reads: CASSLTSDLNEQFF. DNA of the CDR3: TGTGCCAGCAGCTTAACGTCTGATTTGAATGAGCAGTTCTTC.

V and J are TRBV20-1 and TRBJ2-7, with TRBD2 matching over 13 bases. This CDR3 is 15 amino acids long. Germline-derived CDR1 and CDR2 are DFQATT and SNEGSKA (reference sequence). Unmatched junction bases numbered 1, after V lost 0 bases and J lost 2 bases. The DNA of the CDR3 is TGCAGTGCTAGAGATGGGACTAGCGGGACCTACGAGCAGTACTTC. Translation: CSARDGTSGTYEQYF.

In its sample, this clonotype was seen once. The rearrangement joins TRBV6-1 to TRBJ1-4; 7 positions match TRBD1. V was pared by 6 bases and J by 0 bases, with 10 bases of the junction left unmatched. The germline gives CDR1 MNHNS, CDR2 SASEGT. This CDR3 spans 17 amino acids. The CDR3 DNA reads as TGTGCCAGCAGGTCGACAGGGACCGTTGCAACTAATGAAAAACTGTTTTTT. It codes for CASRSTGTVATNEKLFF.

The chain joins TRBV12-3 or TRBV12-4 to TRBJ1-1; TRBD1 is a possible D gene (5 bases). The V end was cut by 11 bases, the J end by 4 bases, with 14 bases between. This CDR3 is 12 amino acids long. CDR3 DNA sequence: TGTGCCGGAACGACCGGGGGCACTGAAGCTTTCTTT. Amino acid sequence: CAGTTGGTEAFF.

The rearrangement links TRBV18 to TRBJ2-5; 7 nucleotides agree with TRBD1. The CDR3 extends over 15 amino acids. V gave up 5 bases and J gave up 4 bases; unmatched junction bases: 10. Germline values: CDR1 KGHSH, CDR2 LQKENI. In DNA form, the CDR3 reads TGTGCCAGCTCAAAGTCGACAGGGCATCGAGAGACCCAGTACTTC. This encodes CASSKSTGHRETQYF.

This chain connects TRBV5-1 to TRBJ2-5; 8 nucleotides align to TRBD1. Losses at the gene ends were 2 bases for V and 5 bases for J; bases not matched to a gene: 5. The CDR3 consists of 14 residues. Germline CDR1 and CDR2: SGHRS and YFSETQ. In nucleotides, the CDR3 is TGCGCCAGCAGCTTACAGGGGGGTATTGAGACCCAGTACTTC. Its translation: CASSLQGGIETQYF. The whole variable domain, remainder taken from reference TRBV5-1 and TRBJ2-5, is KAGVTQTPRYLIKTRGQQVTLSCSPISGHRSVSWYQQTPGQGLQFLFEYFSETQRNKGNFPGRFSGRQFSNSRSEMNVSTLELGDSALYLCASSLQGGIETQYFGPGTRLLVL.

The CDR3 DNA reads as TGTGCCAGCAGCTGGGGACAGAGCTCCTACAATGAGCAGTTCTTC. Residues: CASSWGQSSYNEQFF. This chain joins TRBV9 and TRBJ2-1, with 7 bases that match TRBD1. This CDR3 contains 15 residues. The junction had 4 bases not matched to a gene; V was cut back by 4 bases and J by 0 bases. CDR1 and CDR2 (germline): SGDLS, YYNGEE.

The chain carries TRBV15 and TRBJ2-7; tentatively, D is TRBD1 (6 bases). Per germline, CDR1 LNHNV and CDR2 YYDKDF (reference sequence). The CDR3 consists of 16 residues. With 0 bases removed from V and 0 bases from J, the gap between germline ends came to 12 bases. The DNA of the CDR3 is TGTGCCACCAGCAGAGAAGACGGGACACTCTCCTACGAGCAGTACTTC. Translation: CATSREDGTLSYEQYF.

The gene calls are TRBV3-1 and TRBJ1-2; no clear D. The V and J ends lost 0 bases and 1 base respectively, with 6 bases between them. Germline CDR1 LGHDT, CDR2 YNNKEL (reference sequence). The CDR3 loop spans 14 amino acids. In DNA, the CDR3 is TGTGCCAGCAGCCAAGAGTTCAGTAACTATGGCTACACCTTC. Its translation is CASSQEFSNYGYTF.